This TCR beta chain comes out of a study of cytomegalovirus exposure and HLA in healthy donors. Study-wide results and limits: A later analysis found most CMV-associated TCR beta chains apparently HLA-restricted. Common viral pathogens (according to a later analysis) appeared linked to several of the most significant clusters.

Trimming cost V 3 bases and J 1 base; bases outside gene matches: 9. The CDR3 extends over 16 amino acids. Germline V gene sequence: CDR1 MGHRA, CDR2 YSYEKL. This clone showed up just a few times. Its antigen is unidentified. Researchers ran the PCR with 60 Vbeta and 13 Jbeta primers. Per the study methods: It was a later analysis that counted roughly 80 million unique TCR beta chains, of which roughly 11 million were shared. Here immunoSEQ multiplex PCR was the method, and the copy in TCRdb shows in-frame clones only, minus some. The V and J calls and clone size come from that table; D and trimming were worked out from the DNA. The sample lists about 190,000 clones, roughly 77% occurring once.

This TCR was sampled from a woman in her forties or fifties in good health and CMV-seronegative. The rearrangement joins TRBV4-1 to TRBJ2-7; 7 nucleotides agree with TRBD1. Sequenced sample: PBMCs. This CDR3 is CASSQAGTALSYEQYF. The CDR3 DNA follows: TGCGCCAGCAGCCAGGCCGGGACAGCCCTTTCCTACGAGCAGTACTTC.